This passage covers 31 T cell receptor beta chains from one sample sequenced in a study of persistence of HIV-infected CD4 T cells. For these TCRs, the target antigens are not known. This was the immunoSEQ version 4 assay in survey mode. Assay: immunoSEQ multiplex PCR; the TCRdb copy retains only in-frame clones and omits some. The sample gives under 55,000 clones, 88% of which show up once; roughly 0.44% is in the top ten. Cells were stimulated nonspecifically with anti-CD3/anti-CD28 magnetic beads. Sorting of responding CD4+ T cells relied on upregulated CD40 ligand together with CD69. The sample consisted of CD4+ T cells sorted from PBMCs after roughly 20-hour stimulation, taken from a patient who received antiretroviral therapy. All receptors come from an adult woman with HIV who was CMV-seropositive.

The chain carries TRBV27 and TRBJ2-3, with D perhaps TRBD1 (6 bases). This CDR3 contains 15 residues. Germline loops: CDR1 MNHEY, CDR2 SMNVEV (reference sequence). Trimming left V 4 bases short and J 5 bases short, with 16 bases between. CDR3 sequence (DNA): TGTGCCAGCAGTTGGGAGACAGGCTTCGGAGATACGCAGTATTTT. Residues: CASSWETGFGDTQYF.

DNA for the CDR3: TGTGCCAGCAGTTACTCAGGGGGCTTCCATAATTCACCCCTCCACTTT. Protein sequence: CASSYSGGFHNSPLHF. J is TRBJ1-6 and V is TRBV6-6, with 7 bases lining up with TRBD1. V trimming: 0 bases; J trimming: 5 bases; junction bases outside the gene matches: 4. Germline V gene sequence: CDR1 MNHNY, CDR2 SVGAGI (reference sequence). The CDR3 runs to 16 residues.

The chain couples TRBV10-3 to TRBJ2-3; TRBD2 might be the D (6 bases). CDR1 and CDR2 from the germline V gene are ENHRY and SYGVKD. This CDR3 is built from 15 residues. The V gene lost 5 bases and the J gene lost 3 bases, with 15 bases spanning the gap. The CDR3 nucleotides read TGTGCCATCAGTTCACTCGGGGGTTCAACAGATACGCAGTATTTT. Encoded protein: CAISSLGGSTDTQYF.

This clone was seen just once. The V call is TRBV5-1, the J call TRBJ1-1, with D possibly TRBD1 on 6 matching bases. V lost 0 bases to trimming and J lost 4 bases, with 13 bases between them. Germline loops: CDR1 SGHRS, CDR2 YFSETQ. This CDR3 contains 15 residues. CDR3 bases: TGCGCCAGCAGCTTGGAAGGGGGGGGCGGCACTGAAGCTTTCTTT. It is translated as CASSLEGGGGTEAFF.

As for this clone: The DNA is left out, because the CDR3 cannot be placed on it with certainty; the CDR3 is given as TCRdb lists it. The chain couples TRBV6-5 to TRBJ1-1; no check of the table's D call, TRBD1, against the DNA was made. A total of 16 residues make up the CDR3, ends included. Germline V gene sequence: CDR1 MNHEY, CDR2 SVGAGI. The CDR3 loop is CASSYSLSFGPGGAFF.

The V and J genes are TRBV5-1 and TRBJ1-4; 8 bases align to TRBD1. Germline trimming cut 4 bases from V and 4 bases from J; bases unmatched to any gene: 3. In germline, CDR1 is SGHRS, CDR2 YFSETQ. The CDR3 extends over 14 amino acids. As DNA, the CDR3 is TGCGCCAGCAGCGGGGGACAGGTTAATGAAAAACTGTTTTTT. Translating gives CASSGGQVNEKLFF.

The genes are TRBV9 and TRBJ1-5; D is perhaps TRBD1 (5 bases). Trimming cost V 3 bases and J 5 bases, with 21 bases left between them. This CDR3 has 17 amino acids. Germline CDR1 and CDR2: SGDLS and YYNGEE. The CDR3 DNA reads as TGTGCCAGCAGCGAGGGGTTGGAGGGAGAGGGCCATCAGCCCCAGCATTTT. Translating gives CASSEGLEGEGHQPQHF.

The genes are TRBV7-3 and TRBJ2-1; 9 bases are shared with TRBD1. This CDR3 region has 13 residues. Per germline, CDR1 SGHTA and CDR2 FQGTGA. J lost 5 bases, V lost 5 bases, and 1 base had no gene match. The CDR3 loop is CASSRDRDNEQFF. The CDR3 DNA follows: TGTGCCAGCAGCCGGGACAGGGACAATGAGCAGTTCTTC.

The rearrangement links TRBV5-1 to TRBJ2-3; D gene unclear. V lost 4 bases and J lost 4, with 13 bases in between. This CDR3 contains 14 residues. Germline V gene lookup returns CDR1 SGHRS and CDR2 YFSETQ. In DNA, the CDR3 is TGCGCCAGCAGCCTGGCTGTAGAGCCAGATACGCAGTATTTT. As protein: CASSLAVEPDTQYF.

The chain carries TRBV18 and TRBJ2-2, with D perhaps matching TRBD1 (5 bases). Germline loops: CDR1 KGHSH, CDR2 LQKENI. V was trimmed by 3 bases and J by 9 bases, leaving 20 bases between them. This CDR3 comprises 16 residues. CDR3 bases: TGTGCCAGCTCACCCCCTGGGCGCAGGGAAACCAGGGAGCTGTTTTTT. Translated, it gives CASSPPGRRETRELFF.

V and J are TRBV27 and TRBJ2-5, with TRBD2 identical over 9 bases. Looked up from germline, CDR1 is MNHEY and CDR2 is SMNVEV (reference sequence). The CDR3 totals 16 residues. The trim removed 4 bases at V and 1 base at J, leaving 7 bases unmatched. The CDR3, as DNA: TGTGCCAGCAGTTCTAGGAGTAGCGGGGGCCAAGAGACCCAGTACTTC. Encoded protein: CASSSRSSGGQETQYF.

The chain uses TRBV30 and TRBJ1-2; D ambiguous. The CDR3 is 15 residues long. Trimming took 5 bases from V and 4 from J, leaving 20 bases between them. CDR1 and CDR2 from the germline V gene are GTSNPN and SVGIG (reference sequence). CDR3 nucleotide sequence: TGTGCCTGGCTACTCGGGCCCCGATTGGGCTATGGCTACACCTTC. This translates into CAWLLGPRLGYGYTF.

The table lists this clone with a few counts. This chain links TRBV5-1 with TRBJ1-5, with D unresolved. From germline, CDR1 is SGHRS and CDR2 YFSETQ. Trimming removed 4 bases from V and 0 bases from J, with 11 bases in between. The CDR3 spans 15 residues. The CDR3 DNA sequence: TGCGCCAGCAGCCCGGACGGGGATAGCAATCAGCCCCAGCATTTT. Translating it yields CASSPDGDSNQPQHF.

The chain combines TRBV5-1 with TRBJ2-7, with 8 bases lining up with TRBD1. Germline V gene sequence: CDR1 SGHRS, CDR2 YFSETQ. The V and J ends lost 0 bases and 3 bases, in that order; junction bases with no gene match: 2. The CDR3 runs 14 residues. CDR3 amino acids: CASSLAGGRYEQYF. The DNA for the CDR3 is TGCGCCAGCAGCTTGGCAGGGGGCCGCTACGAGCAGTACTTC.

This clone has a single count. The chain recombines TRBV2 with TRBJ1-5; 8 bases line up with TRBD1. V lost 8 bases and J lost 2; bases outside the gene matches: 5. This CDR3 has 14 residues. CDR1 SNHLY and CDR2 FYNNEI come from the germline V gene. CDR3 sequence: CASGKDRGNQPQHF. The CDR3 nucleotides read TGTGCCAGCGGAAAGGACAGGGGCAATCAGCCCCAGCATTTT.

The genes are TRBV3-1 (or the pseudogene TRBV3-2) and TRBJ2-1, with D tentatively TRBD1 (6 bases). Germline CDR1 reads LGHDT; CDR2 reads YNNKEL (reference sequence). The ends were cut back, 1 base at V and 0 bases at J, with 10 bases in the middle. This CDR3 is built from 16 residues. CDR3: CASSQARTVSYNEQFF. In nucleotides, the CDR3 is TGTGCCAGCAGCCAAGCCCGGACAGTCTCCTACAATGAGCAGTTCTTC.

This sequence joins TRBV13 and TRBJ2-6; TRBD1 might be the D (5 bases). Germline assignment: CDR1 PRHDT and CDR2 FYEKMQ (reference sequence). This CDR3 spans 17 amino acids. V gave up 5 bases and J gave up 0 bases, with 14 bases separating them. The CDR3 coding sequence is TGTGCCAGCAGCCTTAGACAGACCTACTCTGGGGCCAACGTCCTGACTTTC. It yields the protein CASSLRQTYSGANVLTF.

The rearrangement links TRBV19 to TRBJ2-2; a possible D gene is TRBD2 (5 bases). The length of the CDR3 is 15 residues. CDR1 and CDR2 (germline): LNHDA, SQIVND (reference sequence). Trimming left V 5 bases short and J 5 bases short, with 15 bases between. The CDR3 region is CASSPSPGGTGELFF. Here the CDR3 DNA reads TGTGCCAGTAGTCCCTCCCCCGGAGGAACCGGGGAGCTGTTTTTT.

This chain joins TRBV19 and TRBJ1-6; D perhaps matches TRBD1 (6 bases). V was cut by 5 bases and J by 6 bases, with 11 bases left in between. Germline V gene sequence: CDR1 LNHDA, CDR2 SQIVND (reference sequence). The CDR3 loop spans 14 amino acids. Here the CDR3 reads CASSEGTSNSPLHF. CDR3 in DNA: TGTGCCAGTAGTGAGGGGACATCTAATTCACCCCTCCACTTT.

The CDR3 DNA is TGTGCCAGCAGCGGGGGGTCCTCACACCCCGGGGAGCTGTTTTTT. Amino acid sequence: CASSGGSSHPGELFF. The V gene is TRBV21-1, the J gene TRBJ2-2; TRBD2, the table's D call, was not compared with the DNA. TRBV21-1 constitutes a pseudogene. The CDR3 loop spans 15 amino acids.

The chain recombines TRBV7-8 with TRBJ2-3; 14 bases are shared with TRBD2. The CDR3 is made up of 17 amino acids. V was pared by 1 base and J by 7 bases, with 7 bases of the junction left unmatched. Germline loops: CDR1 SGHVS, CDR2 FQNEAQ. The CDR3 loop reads CASSLVGTSGGANTQYF. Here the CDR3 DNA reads TGTGCCAGCAGCTTAGTCGGGACTAGCGGGGGAGCAAATACGCAGTATTTT.

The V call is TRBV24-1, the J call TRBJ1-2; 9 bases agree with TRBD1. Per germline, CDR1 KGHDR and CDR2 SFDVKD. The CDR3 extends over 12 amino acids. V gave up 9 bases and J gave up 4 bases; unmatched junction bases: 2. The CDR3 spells CATGTGPYGYTF. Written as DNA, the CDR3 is TGTGCCACCGGGACAGGGCCCTATGGCTACACCTTC.

In DNA form, the CDR3 reads TGCGCCAGCAGTGAGAGGCGGATAGATACGCAGTATTTT. It is translated as CASSERRIDTQYF. The chain has TRBV10-1 and TRBJ2-3; D is unresolved. This CDR3 is 13 amino acids long. V gave up 2 bases and J gave up 5 bases, with 8 bases separating them. Germline V lookup: CDR1 WNHNN, CDR2 SYGVQD (reference sequence).

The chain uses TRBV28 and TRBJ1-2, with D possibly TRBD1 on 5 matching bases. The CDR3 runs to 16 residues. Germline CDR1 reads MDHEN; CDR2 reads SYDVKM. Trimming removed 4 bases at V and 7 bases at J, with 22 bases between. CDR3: CASSSWTSGGVGGYTF. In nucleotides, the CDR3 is TGTGCCAGCAGTTCGTGGACTTCCGGAGGGGTTGGTGGCTACACCTTC.

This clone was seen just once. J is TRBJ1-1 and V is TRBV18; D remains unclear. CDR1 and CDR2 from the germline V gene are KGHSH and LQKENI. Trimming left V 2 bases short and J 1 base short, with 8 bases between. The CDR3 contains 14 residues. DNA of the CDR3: TGTGCCAGCTCACCAGCAGGTTGGAACACTGAAGCTTTCTTT. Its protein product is CASSPAGWNTEAFF.

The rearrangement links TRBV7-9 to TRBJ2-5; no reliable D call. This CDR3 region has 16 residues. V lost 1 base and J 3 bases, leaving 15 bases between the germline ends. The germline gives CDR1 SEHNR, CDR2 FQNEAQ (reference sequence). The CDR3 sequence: CASSLGALGEKETQYF. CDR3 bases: TGTGCCAGCAGCTTAGGGGCATTAGGAGAAAAAGAGACCCAGTACTTC.

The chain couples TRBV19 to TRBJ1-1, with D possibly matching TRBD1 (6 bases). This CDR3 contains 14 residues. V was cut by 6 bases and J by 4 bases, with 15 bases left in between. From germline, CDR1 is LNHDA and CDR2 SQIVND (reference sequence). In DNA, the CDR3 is TGTGCCAGTAGGGGGGCAGGGTGGGTCACTGAAGCTTTCTTT. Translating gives CASRGAGWVTEAFF.

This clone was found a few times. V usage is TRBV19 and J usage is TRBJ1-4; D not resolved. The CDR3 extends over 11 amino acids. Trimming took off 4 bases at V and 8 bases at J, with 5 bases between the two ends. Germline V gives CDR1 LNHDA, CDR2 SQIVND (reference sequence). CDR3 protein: CASSRQEKLFF. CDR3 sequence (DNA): TGTGCCAGTAGTAGACAAGAAAAACTGTTTTTT.

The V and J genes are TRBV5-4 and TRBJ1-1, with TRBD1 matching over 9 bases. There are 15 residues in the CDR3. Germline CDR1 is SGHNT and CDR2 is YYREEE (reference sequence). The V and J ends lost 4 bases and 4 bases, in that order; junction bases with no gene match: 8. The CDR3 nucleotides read TGTGCCAGCAGCCCCGGACAGGGGCGGGGCACTGAAGCTTTCTTT. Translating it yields CASSPGQGRGTEAFF.

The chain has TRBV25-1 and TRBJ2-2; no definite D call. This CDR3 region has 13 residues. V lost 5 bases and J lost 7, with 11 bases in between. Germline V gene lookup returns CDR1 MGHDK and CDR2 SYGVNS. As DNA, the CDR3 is TGTGCCAGCAGTCCCGGTTTGGTCGGGGAGCTGTTTTTT. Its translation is CASSPGLVGELFF.

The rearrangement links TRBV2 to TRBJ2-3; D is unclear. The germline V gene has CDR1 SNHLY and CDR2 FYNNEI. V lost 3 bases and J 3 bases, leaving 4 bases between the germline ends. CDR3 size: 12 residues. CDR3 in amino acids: CASSEGTDTQYF. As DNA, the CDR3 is TGTGCCAGCAGTGAGGGTACAGATACGCAGTATTTT.